This T cell receptor (beta chain) originates from a study of T cells in Graves' hyperthyroidism and ophthalmopathy. Study-level results: A model of 13 V-J features distinguished ophthalmopathy from stable hyperthyroidism.

Amplified TCR beta CDR3 regions came from RNA transcripts. When the TCR CDR3 underwent first-round RT-PCR, the HTBI primer set was used. TCRdb re-called the multiplex PCR reads with MiXCR, one entry per CDR3 protein. The sample shows 360,000 or so distinct CDR3 sequences, nearly 15% of them seen only once. This clonotype has ten or more counts. Its antigen is as yet unknown. This CDR3 is built from 16 residues. The germline V gene encodes CDR1 MDHEN and CDR2 SYDVKM. Trimming cost V 3 bases and J 6 bases, with 17 bases left between them. The V gene is TRBV28, the J gene TRBJ2-2; unclear D gene. The sample comprised blood. This receptor was identified in a woman aged 55-75 years with Graves' ophthalmopathy. The CDR3 DNA sequence: TGTGCCAGCAGTTTGTTCGTCGGGCCGGTTGCCGGGGAGCTGTTTTTT. Translation gives CASSLFVGPVAGELFF.